This passage covers 12 T cell receptor beta chains from one sample sequenced in a study of beta chain features in type 1 diabetes. All of the isolated RNA was reverse transcribed, so expressed TCRB transcripts were sequenced. Produced via immunoSEQ multiplex PCR; TCRdb's table is partial and in-frame only. The sample has hundreds of thousands of clones, 30% seen once. Material: naive CD4+ T cells from blood. The receptors were sampled from a man aged 18 to 30 in good health.

This clone was detected a few times. The genes are TRBV25-1 and TRBJ2-5; maybe TRBD1 (7 bases). CDR1 and CDR2 from the germline V gene are MGHDK and SYGVNS. The CDR3 has 15 residues. V lost 5 bases to trimming and J lost 2 bases, with 15 bases between them. The CDR3 coding sequence is TGTGCCAGCAGTCCTCGCGGGACAGCACAAGAGACCCAGTACTTC. Translating it yields CASSPRGTAQETQYF.

The chain has TRBV15 and TRBJ2-1; the match to TRBD2 covers 10 bases. V dropped 1 base and J dropped 5; count of bases not matched to a gene: 2. The CDR3 has 15 amino acids. Germline V gene lookup returns CDR1 LNHNV and CDR2 YYDKDF (reference sequence). CDR3 coding DNA: TGTGCCACCAGCAGAGCGCTAGCGGGAGACAATGAGCAGTTCTTC. It specifies CATSRALAGDNEQFF.

The chain combines TRBV7-2 with TRBJ2-3; 7 positions match TRBD2. V trimming: 4 bases; J trimming: 0 bases; junction bases outside the gene matches: 7. The CDR3 has 16 residues. Germline lookup yields CDR1 SGHTA and CDR2 FQGNSA. In nucleotides, the CDR3 is TGTGCCAGCAGCTGGCGGGAGTGGGATAGCACAGATACGCAGTATTTT. Translating gives CASSWREWDSTDTQYF.

The chain joins TRBV15 to TRBJ1-4; no clear D. The germline CDR1 and CDR2 sequences are LNHNV and YYDKDF (reference sequence). Deletions cut 1 base from V and 5 bases from J, with 8 bases between. The CDR3 loop spans 14 amino acids. The CDR3 spells CATSRAGINEKLFF. CDR3 sequence (DNA): TGTGCCACCAGCAGAGCCGGGATCAATGAAAAACTGTTTTTT.

The table lists this clone with a few counts. The chain is built from TRBV4-2 and TRBJ2-3; TRBD2 matches 7 bases. Germline V CDR1 and CDR2: LGHNA, YNFKEQ. V lost 1 base to trimming and J lost 4 bases; unmatched junction nucleotides: 14. The length of the CDR3 is 18 residues. The CDR3 spells CASSQGSSSGGGSDTQYF. As DNA, the CDR3 is TGTGCCAGCAGCCAAGGCTCGTCTAGCGGAGGTGGGTCAGATACGCAGTATTTT.

A few counts support this clone. The chain carries TRBV5-4 and TRBJ2-5, with TRBD2 matching over 10 bases. CDR3 length: 16 residues. Losses at the gene ends were 4 bases for V and 2 bases for J; bases not matched to a gene: 8. From germline, CDR1 is SGHNT and CDR2 YYREEE (reference sequence). The CDR3 is CASSPIERGGQETQYF. CDR3 in DNA: TGTGCCAGCAGCCCCATAGAGCGGGGGGGTCAAGAGACCCAGTACTTC.

J is TRBJ1-5 and V is TRBV28; tentatively, D is TRBD1 (5 bases). The V gene's germline CDR1 is MDHEN and CDR2 SYDVKM. V was trimmed by 6 bases and J by 4 bases, leaving 16 bases between them. This CDR3 has 15 residues. The CDR3 sequence is CASRPQDGANQPQHF. The DNA for the CDR3 is TGTGCCAGCAGACCCCAGGACGGGGCAAATCAGCCCCAGCATTTT.

This clone was seen a few times. The V gene is TRBV30, the J gene TRBJ2-3, with D tentatively TRBD2 (6 bases). The germline V gene has CDR1 GTSNPN and CDR2 SVGIG (reference sequence). CDR3 length equals 16 residues. V dropped 2 bases and J dropped 2 bases, with 17 bases sitting between them. CDR3 loop: CAWSKKREILTDTQYF. The CDR3 DNA sequence: TGTGCCTGGAGTAAGAAACGGGAGATCCTCACAGATACGCAGTATTTT.

This clone has more than one count but fewer than ten. J is TRBJ2-3 and V is TRBV29-1; no clear D gene. Germline CDR1 and CDR2: SQVTM and ANQGSEA. Trimming shortened V by 7 bases and J by 2 bases, and 13 bases separated the two germline ends. There are 13 residues in the CDR3. CDR3 sequence: CSATGRFTDTQYF. DNA of the CDR3: TGCAGCGCCACCGGACGGTTCACAGATACGCAGTATTTT.

The V gene is TRBV4-2, the J gene TRBJ2-7, with 7 bases matching TRBD2. After removal of 1 base from V and 0 bases from J, the junction contained 12 bases not matched to a gene. CDR1 is LGHNA and CDR2 is YNFKEQ in the germline V gene. The CDR3 has 18 residues. CDR3: CASSQVGSPSGSSYEQYF. The CDR3 coding sequence is TGTGCCAGCAGCCAAGTCGGATCCCCTAGCGGTAGCTCCTACGAGCAGTACTTC.

Comment on this clone: The same CDR3 can be traced to other DNA sequences in this sample. This chain uses TRBV10-3 with TRBJ2-5; D ambiguous. CDR3 size: 12 residues. CDR1 and CDR2 (germline): ENHRY, SYGVKD. Trimming removed 0 bases at V and 5 bases at J, with 4 bases between. CDR3 bases: TGTGCCATCAGTGAGTCGTGGGAGACCCAGTACTTC. Residues: CAISESWETQYF.

The rearrangement uses TRBV4-2 and TRBJ2-2, with unresolved D. The ends were cut back, 4 bases at V and 0 bases at J, with 12 bases in the middle. The CDR3 extends over 16 amino acids. CDR1 and CDR2 (germline): LGHNA, YNFKEQ. CDR3 coding DNA: TGTGCCAGCAGCCGCCAGACGGTTGCGAACACCGGGGAGCTGTTTTTT. Protein sequence: CASSRQTVANTGELFF.